This TCR beta chain was found in a study of T cells expressing NK-cell markers. About the research overall: Sequencing covered eight donors, seven HCMV-seropositive and one seronegative.

The CDR3 is 16 amino acids. Germline V gene sequence: CDR1 DFQATT, CDR2 SNEGSKA (reference sequence). Reprocessing the 5' RACE reads, TCRdb reports a single entry for every CDR3 protein and omits DNA. The sample holds roughly 280,000 distinct CDR3 sequences. The chain is built from TRBV20-1 and TRBJ2-6; TCRdb proposes TRBD1, but this gene call is untestable without DNA. The source material was blood T cells: a sorted CD56 or NKG2C T cell subset, CD4+ or CD8+ T cells, or bulk PBMC T cells (not recorded which). The sequence came from a man between 18 and 35 years old in good health. The CDR3 sequence is CSASRPGAQGANVLTF.